This record looks at one T cell receptor beta chain sequence and its context. Losses at the gene ends were 1 base for V and 14 bases for J; bases not matched to a gene: 8. Germline V CDR1 and CDR2: MNHEY, SVGAGI. There are 14 residues in the CDR3. This sample was included in a study of cytotoxic CD8 clonotypes in ibrutinib-treated CLL. Sequencing used immunoSEQ multiplex PCR; TCRdb keeps in-frame clones, though not all of them. The sample has about 140,000 clones, around 77% seen once. Source: PBMCs, taken after 12 months of ibrutinib treatment. The TCR sequence derives from a human donor with chronic lymphocytic leukemia. The chain carries TRBV6-5 and TRBJ2-4; 10 nucleotides match TRBD1. The chain's CDR3 is CASSYWRTGGHKYF. The CDR3 DNA is TGTGCCAGCAGTTACTGGCGGACAGGGGGTCACAAGTACTTC.